The 19 T cell receptor beta chains below come from one sample, sequenced in a study of T cell repertoires in ileal Crohn's disease. The time point was: inflamed ileum from the surgical specimen. The protocol was immunoSEQ multiplex PCR, while the TCRdb copy is restricted to in-frame clones and leaves out a portion. The data show thousands of clones, with roughly 77% seen just once and around 6.5% held by the top ten. Sequenced sample: ileal tissue. The receptors were gathered from an adult with Crohn's disease.

The chain recombines TRBV5-1 with TRBJ1-5; 7 positions match TRBD1. V shed 0 bases, J shed 2 bases, and the junction held 5 bases outside the gene matches. The CDR3 is made up of 16 amino acids. Per the germline V gene, CDR1 is SGHRS and CDR2 is YFSETQ. CDR3 nucleotides: TGCGCCAGCAGCTTGGAAGGGACAGTGGGCAATCAGCCCCAGCATTTT. Amino acid sequence: CASSLEGTVGNQPQHF.

By its share, this clone is large. This chain connects TRBV6-1 to TRBJ2-7, with 7 nucleotides matching TRBD2. CDR3 length: 15 amino acids. V trimming: 2 bases; J trimming: 3 bases; junction bases outside the gene matches: 7. Germline V CDR1 and CDR2: MNHNS, SASEGT. CDR3 protein: CASSESGGGVYEQYF. The DNA for the CDR3 is TGTGCCAGCAGTGAATCTGGGGGAGGGGTCTACGAGCAGTACTTC.

The genes are TRBV7-2 and TRBJ2-7; 9 bases line up with TRBD1. The CDR3 loop spans 18 amino acids. Germline V gene lookup returns CDR1 SGHTA and CDR2 FQGNSA. J gave up 2 bases and V 1 base, and 12 bases lay outside the gene matches. Here the CDR3 reads CASSLGQGQGPPPYEQYF. In DNA form, the CDR3 reads TGTGCCAGCAGCTTAGGTCAGGGACAGGGCCCGCCCCCCTACGAGCAGTACTTC.

The chain links TRBV6-5 to TRBJ2-2; D uncertain. The germline V and J ends were trimmed by 2 bases and 6 bases, with 7 bases remaining between them. From germline, CDR1 is MNHEY and CDR2 SVGAGI. The CDR3 runs 13 residues. The CDR3 DNA reads TGTGCCAGCAGTTACACGCAGCCCGGGGAGCTGTTTTTT. This translates into CASSYTQPGELFF.

Comments on this clone: The junction departs from the called germline gene at one end, perhaps through a read error. This chain uses TRBV4-1 with TRBJ2-5; tentatively, D is TRBD1 (5 bases). From germline, CDR1 is MGHRA and CDR2 YSYEKL. The CDR3 spans 16 residues. The CDR3 region is CASSQELGHSGEAQYF. In DNA, the CDR3 is TGCGCCAGCAGCCAAGAACTCGGACATTCAGGAGAGGCCCAGTACTTC.

The rearrangement links TRBV7-9 to TRBJ2-1, with no clear D. V was clipped by 3 bases and J by 3 bases, with 6 bases between them. Germline values: CDR1 SEHNR, CDR2 FQNEAQ (reference sequence). The CDR3 is made up of 13 amino acids. CDR3 in DNA: TGTGCCAGCAGCTTTTCAGACTACAATGAGCAGTTCTTC. Its translation is CASSFSDYNEQFF.

The rearrangement uses TRBV19 and TRBJ2-3; 12 positions agree with TRBD2. The CDR3 totals 16 residues. The trim removed 5 bases at V and 4 bases at J, leaving 7 bases unmatched. The germline CDR1 and CDR2 sequences are LNHDA and SQIVND (reference sequence). CDR3 amino acids: CASSLTGTSGSDTQYF. The CDR3 nucleotides are TGTGCCAGTAGTCTTACCGGGACTAGCGGGTCAGATACGCAGTATTTT.

The chain recombines TRBV27 with TRBJ1-2; D possibly corresponds to TRBD1 (6 bases). V shed 4 bases and J shed 8 bases, with 20 bases lying between them. This CDR3 has 15 amino acids. Germline CDR1 MNHEY, CDR2 SMNVEV (reference sequence). The CDR3 sequence: CASSSRTRGNKGYTF. DNA for the CDR3: TGTGCCAGCAGTTCCCGGACCAGGGGCAATAAGGGCTACACCTTC.

This clone occurred a few times. The chain couples TRBV2 to TRBJ2-2; TRBD2 matches at 12 bases. The germline gives CDR1 SNHLY, CDR2 FYNNEI. The trim removed 1 base at V and 1 base at J, leaving 7 bases unmatched. The CDR3 is made up of 19 amino acids. CDR3 nucleotides: TGTGCCAGCAGTGAAGGAGCCTCGGGACTAGCGGGGAACACCGGGGAGCTGTTTTTT. Translated: CASSEGASGLAGNTGELFF. Drawing the rest from reference TRBV2 and TRBJ2-2, the complete variable domain is EPEVTQTPSHQVTQMGQEVILRCVPISNHLYFYWYRQILGQKVEFLVSFYNNEISEKSEIFDDQFSVERPDGSNFTLKIRSTKLEDSAMYFCASSEGASGLAGNTGELFFGEGSRLTVL.

The chain carries TRBV11-2 and TRBJ1-2; 8 bases match TRBD1. The CDR3 has 15 residues. With V trimmed by 6 bases and J by 4 bases, 10 bases remained unmatched. CDR1 is SGHAT and CDR2 is FQNNGV in the germline V gene. CDR3 in DNA: TGTGCCAGCAGTTTACTACCCGGGACAGGCTATGGCTACACCTTC. Residues: CASSLLPGTGYGYTF.

The chain combines TRBV19 with TRBJ2-3; TRBD2 matches at 8 bases. Germline CDR1 is LNHDA and CDR2 is SQIVND (reference sequence). Unmatched junction bases numbered 7, after V lost 5 bases and J lost 3 bases. The CDR3 runs to 15 residues. The DNA for the CDR3 is TGTGCCAGTAGTGGGTTGTCTAGCGGGACAGATACGCAGTATTTT. Translation gives CASSGLSSGTDTQYF.

The chain joins TRBV6-4 to TRBJ2-1; D possibly corresponds to TRBD2 (5 bases). Trimming pared 0 bases from V and 2 bases from J, leaving 8 bases between. Germline CDR1 is MRHNA and CDR2 is SNTAGT. This CDR3 has 15 amino acids. CDR3 protein: CASSDSGATYNEQFF. CDR3 nucleotide sequence: TGTGCCAGCAGTGACTCGGGAGCTACCTACAATGAGCAGTTCTTC.

CDR3 coding DNA: TGTGCCAGCAGCTCCGGGGATGGCTACACCTTC. Translated: CASSSGDGYTF. The rearrangement uses TRBV5-4 and TRBJ1-2, with D unresolved. V lost 3 bases, J lost 6 bases, and 6 bases lay in between. The germline V gene has CDR1 SGHNT and CDR2 YYREEE (reference sequence). There are 11 residues in the CDR3.

The CDR3 DNA reads as TGCGCCAGCAGCCAAGACGCCGGAGGGTTTAGGATCACAGATACGCAGTATTTT. Residues: CASSQDAGGFRITDTQYF. The J gene is TRBJ2-3, the V gene TRBV4-1; TRBD2 might be the D (6 bases). The ends were cut back, 0 bases at V and 2 bases at J, with 18 bases in the middle. Germline V lookup: CDR1 MGHRA, CDR2 YSYEKL. The CDR3 totals 18 residues.

The genes are TRBV9 and TRBJ1-2, with 7 bases lining up with TRBD1. V gave up 1 base and J gave up 2 bases; unmatched junction bases: 26. This CDR3 spans 22 amino acids. Germline V CDR1 and CDR2: SGDLS, YYNGEE. In DNA, the CDR3 is TGTGCCAGCAGCGTACTTAGCCTTCTCCCTACGAACCCGACAGGGAGGAACTATGGCTACACCTTC. This gives the protein CASSVLSLLPTNPTGRNYGYTF.

The genes are TRBV11-2 and TRBJ1-6; no clear D gene. This CDR3 contains 19 residues. In germline, CDR1 is SGHAT, CDR2 FQNNGV. V was trimmed by 2 bases and J by 1 base, leaving 18 bases between them. The CDR3 DNA is TGTGCCAGCAGCTTAACAGAAGGCGCTGGGATGTCCTATAATTCACCCCTCCACTTT. It yields the protein CASSLTEGAGMSYNSPLHF.

This chain joins TRBV27 and TRBJ2-1; 11 positions match TRBD2. CDR1 and CDR2 from the germline V gene are MNHEY and SMNVEV (reference sequence). The CDR3 sequence is 16 residues long. Trimming removed 7 bases from V and 7 bases from J; junction bases left unmatched: 12. The CDR3 sequence is CASTGNIAGGPNEQFF. CDR3 nucleotides: TGTGCCAGCACAGGGAATATAGCGGGAGGGCCAAATGAGCAGTTCTTC.

V usage is TRBV11-1 and J usage is TRBJ2-1, with D perhaps TRBD1 (5 bases). CDR1 and CDR2 (germline): SGHAT, FQDESV (reference sequence). The ends were cut back, 3 bases at V and 4 bases at J, with 16 bases in the middle. The CDR3 is made up of 16 amino acids. The CDR3 protein is CASSLVGQGSYNEQFF. For the CDR3, the DNA is TGTGCCAGCAGCTTGGTGGGGCAGGGTTCGTACAATGAGCAGTTCTTC.

This clone was seen once. V usage is TRBV5-1 and J usage is TRBJ2-5; the match to TRBD2 covers 9 bases. J gave up 1 base and V 4 bases, and 5 bases lay outside the gene matches. The germline V gene has CDR1 SGHRS and CDR2 YFSETQ. The CDR3 totals 15 residues. CDR3 amino acids: CASSRSGSPQETQYF. CDR3 in DNA: TGCGCCAGCAGCCGTAGCGGGAGCCCCCAAGAGACCCAGTACTTC.